The T cell receptor (beta chain) under discussion was sequenced for a study of blood T cells in healthy people across ages. For the second PCR, which ran for about 7 to 12 cycles, a sample-barcoded 5' primer and a J-beta primer mix were used. The template-switch adaptor was a 5' adaptor with 12 random nucleotides. It tagged each cDNA molecule. TCRdb passed the 5' RACE reads through MiXCR, listing each CDR3 protein once. The sample carries almost 1 million distinct CDR3 sequences, around 54% recorded once. Whole-study results and caveats: Older age coincided with a roughly linear decline in TCR beta diversity per million T cells. There was a strong correlation between TCR beta diversity and naive T cell percentage.

As for this clonotype: Its specificity is unknown.

The study recruited healthy Caucasian donors from Russia who were aged about 6 to 95. The CDR3 length is 15 residues. Per the germline V gene, CDR1 is MNHEY and CDR2 is SVGAGI. Trimming shortened V by 0 bases and J by 0 bases, and 6 bases separated the two germline ends. The chain uses TRBV6-5 and TRBJ1-5; no reliable D call. The sequence came from a woman in her sixties in good health. Sequenced: blood. CDR3 protein: CASSYSRNSNQPQHF. The DNA for the CDR3 is TGTGCCAGCAGTTACTCTAGGAATAGCAATCAGCCCCAGCATTTT.